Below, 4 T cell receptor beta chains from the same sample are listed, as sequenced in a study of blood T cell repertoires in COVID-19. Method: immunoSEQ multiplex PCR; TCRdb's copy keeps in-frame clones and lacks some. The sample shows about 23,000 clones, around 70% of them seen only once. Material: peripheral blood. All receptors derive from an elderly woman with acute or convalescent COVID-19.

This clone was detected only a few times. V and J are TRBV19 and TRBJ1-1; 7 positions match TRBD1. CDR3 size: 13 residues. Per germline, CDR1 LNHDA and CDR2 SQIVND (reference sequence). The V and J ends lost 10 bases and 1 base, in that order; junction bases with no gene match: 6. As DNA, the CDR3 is TGTGCCACTTGGACAGGCGGGAACACTGAAGCTTTCTTT. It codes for CATWTGGNTEAFF.

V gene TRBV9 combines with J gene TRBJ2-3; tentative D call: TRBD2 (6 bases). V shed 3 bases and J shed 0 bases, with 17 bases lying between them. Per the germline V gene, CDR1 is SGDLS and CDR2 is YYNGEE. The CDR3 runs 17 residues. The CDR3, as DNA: TGTGCCAGCAGCGCCGGGGGAGGACGGACTAGCACAGATACGCAGTATTTT. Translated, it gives CASSAGGGRTSTDTQYF.

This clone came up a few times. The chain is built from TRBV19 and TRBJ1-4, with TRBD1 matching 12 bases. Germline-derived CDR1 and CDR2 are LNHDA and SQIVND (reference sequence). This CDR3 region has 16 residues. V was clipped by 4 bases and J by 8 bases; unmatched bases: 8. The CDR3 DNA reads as TGTGCCAGTAGTAGTGGGACAGGGGGCTTTGAAGAAAAACTGTTTTTT. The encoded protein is CASSSGTGGFEEKLFF.

The CDR3 sequence: CASSLMGQGFTDTQYF. The CDR3 DNA reads as TGTGCCAGCAGCTTGATGGGACAGGGGTTCACAGATACGCAGTATTTT. The gene calls are TRBV5-6 and TRBJ2-3; TRBD1 aligns across 10 bases. The V gene end was trimmed by 1 base and the J gene end by 2 bases; junction bases not matched to a gene: 4. The CDR3 runs to 16 residues. Germline V gene lookup returns CDR1 SGHDT and CDR2 YYEEEE.